Listed below are T cell receptor beta chains from one sample, sequenced in a study of blood T cell repertoires in COVID-19. This table comes from immunoSEQ multiplex PCR, and its TCRdb copy is limited to in-frame clones, with some not included. Found here are hundreds of thousands of clones, 85% to 90% of them singletons; the top ten hold less than 9%. The material sequenced was peripheral blood. The receptor source for this set is a woman in her forties or fifties with COVID-19, enrolled during active disease. CDR3s include the opening cysteine and the closing phenylalanine or tryptophan. D genes are given only for firm matches. Size values are once, few and many counts, or a class for expanded clones, and some rows have none.

d_gene	v_gene	j_gene	abundance	CDR3nt	CDR3aa
NA	TRBV6-1	TRBJ1-2	few	TGTGCCAGCAGTGAAGGAGACAGCATGAACTATGGCTACACCTTC	CASSEGDSMNYGYTF
TRBD2	TRBV2	TRBJ2-5	NA	TGTGCCAGCAGTGAATCGGGACTAGCGGGGGGTGCAGAGACCCAGTACTTC	CASSESGLAGGAETQYF
NA	TRBV29-1	TRBJ2-3	NA	TGCAGCGGAAGGGGGTACACAGATACGCAGTATTTT	CSGRGYTDTQYF
NA	TRBV6-5	TRBJ1-2	few	TGTGCCAGCAGTACTCCGGCGGACTATGGCTACACCTTC	CASSTPADYGYTF
NA	TRBV6-5	TRBJ1-5	NA	TGTGCCAGCGGCGGGGGGTCCCAGCCCCAGCATTTT	CASGGGSQPQHF
NA	TRBV21-1	TRBJ2-3	NA	TGTGCCAGCAGCAAAAAAGGGGCCCTTTGGGAAGGGAGCACAGATACGCAGTATTTT	CASSKKGALWEGSTDTQYF
NA	TRBV24-1	TRBJ1-2	NA	TGTGCCACCAGTGAAGGAGAGAGGGGCTACACCTTC	CATSEGERGYTF
TRBD1	TRBV18	TRBJ1-6	NA	TGTGCCAGCTCAAGCGTTGCTGGACAGGGTTATAATTCACCCCTCCACTTT	CASSSVAGQGYNSPLHF
TRBD2	TRBV5-1	TRBJ2-5	NA	TGCGCCAGCAGCCTAATAGCGGGGGGGCCTCGGGAGACCCAGTACTTC	CASSLIAGGPRETQYF
NA	TRBV10-2	TRBJ2-3	NA	TGCGCCAGCAGTGCAGCGGGCCCTGTTTTCACAGATACGCAGTATTTT	CASSAAGPVFTDTQYF
NA	TRBV12-3/TRBV12-4	TRBJ1-3	NA	TGTGCCAGCAGACTTAACTCTGGAAACACCATATATTTT	CASRLNSGNTIYF
NA	TRBV6-1	TRBJ1-4	NA	TGTGCCAGCAGTGAATTAGCAGGGCAAACTAATGAAAAACTGTTTTTT	CASSELAGQTNEKLFF
TRBD1	TRBV5-6	TRBJ1-1	NA	TGTGCCAGCAGCTTAAGACAGGGGGAGGTCGGCACTGAAGCTTTCTTT	CASSLRQGEVGTEAFF
NA	TRBV7-3	TRBJ1-2	NA	TGTGCCAGCAGCTTAACAATAAACTATGGCTACACCTTC	CASSLTINYGYTF
NA	TRBV19	TRBJ1-5	NA	TGTGCCAGTAGTAACCCCACGGAGCCCCAGCATTTT	CASSNPTEPQHF
TRBD2	TRBV5-1	TRBJ2-1	NA	TGCGCCAGCAGCTTGGGCGGGGGGGATTATGAGCAGTTCTTC	CASSLGGGDYEQFF
NA	TRBV28	TRBJ1-2	NA	TGTGCCAGCAGTTTAGGACTCCGGGAGGGCTACACCTTC	CASSLGLREGYTF
TRBD1	TRBV19	TRBJ1-6	once	TGTGCCAGTATGGGGCGGGGGACAGGGGGTAATTCACCCCTCCACTTT	CASMGRGTGGNSPLHF
NA	TRBV2	TRBJ1-1	NA	TGTGCCAGCAGTGGGGCCCCCCCCGGTGAAGCTTTCTTT	CASSGAPPGEAFF
TRBD2	TRBV5-1	TRBJ2-1	NA	TGCGCCAGCAGCCCAGGTGGAGGACTAGCGGGGGGTCACTTTGAGCAGTTCTTC	CASSPGGGLAGGHFEQFF
NA	TRBV30	TRBJ2-6	NA	TGTGCCTGGAGTAGGGGTTTGGTCTCTGGGGCCAACGTCCTGACTTTC	CAWSRGLVSGANVLTF
TRBD1	TRBV30	TRBJ1-1	NA	TGTGCCTGGAGTCAGGGGGCCAACACTGAAGCTTTCTTT	CAWSQGANTEAFF
TRBD1	TRBV2	TRBJ2-3	NA	TGTGCCAGCAGTGAAGGGGTGGCAGGGGGAGAGTATTTT	CASSEGVAGGEYF
NA	TRBV6-5	TRBJ2-7	NA	TGTGCCAGCAGCCGGGGAACGAGCTCCTACGAGCAGTACTTC	CASSRGTSSYEQYF
TRBD1	TRBV24-1	TRBJ2-6	NA	TGTGCCACCAGTGATCGGCGGGCAGGGGGAAACTCTGGGGCCAACGTCCTGACTTTC	CATSDRRAGGNSGANVLTF
TRBD2	TRBV4-1	TRBJ2-1	NA	TGCGCCAGCAGCCGAAAACTAGCGGGGGGGTTAGAGAGCTCCTACAATGAGCAGTTCTTC	CASSRKLAGGLESSYNEQFF
NA	TRBV27	TRBJ1-5	NA	TGTGCCAGCAGTTGGGGAGTAAATCAGCCCCAGCATTTT	CASSWGVNQPQHF
NA	TRBV11-2	TRBJ2-7	NA	TGTGCCAGCAGCTTAGAGGGACTCCTCTCCTACGAGCAGTACTTC	CASSLEGLLSYEQYF
NA	TRBV10-1	TRBJ1-2	NA	TGCGCCAGCAGTGAGACAGGGAACTATGGCTACACCTTC	CASSETGNYGYTF
NA	TRBV5-8	TRBJ1-3	NA	TGTGCCAGCAGCTTTGACGGCTTGGCTAGGGGGGGCTCTGGAAACACCATATATTTT	CASSFDGLARGGSGNTIYF
TRBD2	TRBV28	TRBJ2-7	NA	TGTGCCAGCAGGGGAGGGACTTTCGAGCAGTACTTC	CASRGGTFEQYF
NA	TRBV5-1	TRBJ2-2	few	TGCGCCAGCAGCTTGGACATCGCGAACACCGGGGAGCTGTTTTTT	CASSLDIANTGELFF
NA	TRBV3-1/TRBV3-2	TRBJ2-2	NA	TGTGCCAGCAGCCAGCAGTGGAGAAGCTCTGGCGGGGAGCTGTTTTTT	CASSQQWRSSGGELFF
NA	TRBV5-4	TRBJ2-7	NA	TGTGCCAGCAAGGAGGCGGGCGAGCAGTACTTC	CASKEAGEQYF
NA	TRBV7-2	TRBJ2-3	NA	TGTGCCAGCAGCTTGGAGGCAGATACGCAGTATTTT	CASSLEADTQYF
TRBD2	TRBV5-1	TRBJ2-7	NA	TGCGCCAGCAGTTTTAGTAGCGGGGGGAATCCCTACGAGCAGTACTTC	CASSFSSGGNPYEQYF
NA	TRBV6-2/TRBV6-3	TRBJ2-2	NA	TGTGCCAGCAGTTACTCCTTAGCCCCTCTCGCGACCACCGGGGAGCTGTTTTTT	CASSYSLAPLATTGELFF
NA	TRBV2	TRBJ1-5	NA	TGTGCCAGCAGTGAGGAGCTCAATCAGCCCCAGCATTTT	CASSEELNQPQHF
TRBD1	TRBV13	TRBJ1-3	NA	TGTGCCAGCTACATACAGGGGGCGCCGGGAAACACCATATATTTT	CASYIQGAPGNTIYF
TRBD1	TRBV29-1	TRBJ2-7	NA	TGCAGCGTAGGGACAGACTACGAGCAGTACTTC	CSVGTDYEQYF
TRBD2	TRBV2	TRBJ2-5	NA	TGTGCCAGCAGCTTACCGGGACTAGCGGGGGAGGGGGCCCAAGAGACCCAGTACTTC	CASSLPGLAGEGAQETQYF
NA	TRBV2	TRBJ1-5	NA	TGTGCCAGCAGTCCATATTCAGATCAGCCCCAGCATTTT	CASSPYSDQPQHF
NA	TRBV30	TRBJ1-2	NA	TGTGCCTGGAGTCCCGGGGTGGATTACTATGGCTACACCTTC	CAWSPGVDYYGYTF
NA	TRBV11-3	TRBJ2-6	once	TGTGCCAGCAGCTTGTCGCGTGGGGCCAACGTCCTGACTTTC	CASSLSRGANVLTF
NA	TRBV9	TRBJ1-6	NA	TGTGCCAGCAGCGTAGGAGGAGTTCTCTCCTATAATTCACCCCTCCACTTT	CASSVGGVLSYNSPLHF
NA	TRBV7-6	TRBJ1-6	NA	TGTGCCAGCAGCTTAGGGGCCCCGCGCCGTTCACCCCTCCACTTT	CASSLGAPRRSPLHF
NA	TRBV6-1	TRBJ1-3	once	TGTGCCAGCAGTGAAGCGAGAGGCGACAGGTTAAAGGCTGGAAACACCATATATTTT	CASSEARGDRLKAGNTIYF
NA	TRBV6-5	TRBJ2-3	NA	TGTGCCAGCAGTTACTTCGGGTTAGGAGATACGCAGTATTTT	CASSYFGLGDTQYF
TRBD1	TRBV10-3	TRBJ1-4	NA	TGTGCCATCAAAAGGACAGGCGTCAATGAAAAACTGTTTTTT	CAIKRTGVNEKLFF
NA	TRBV6-5	TRBJ1-3	NA	TGTGCCAGCACCGGACAGCAACTTTCTGGAAACACCATATATTTT	CASTGQQLSGNTIYF
NA	TRBV19	TRBJ1-2	once	TGTGCCAGTAGGGAAACACTATTACCTAACTATGGCTACACCTTC	CASRETLLPNYGYTF
NA	TRBV5-6	TRBJ1-2	NA	TGTGCCAGCAGCAAAGCGGACTATGGCTACACCTTC	CASSKADYGYTF
NA	TRBV11-2	TRBJ1-2	NA	TGTGCCAGCAGCTTAGCCGGGACTCGGGGCTACACCTTC	CASSLAGTRGYTF
NA	TRBV5-1	TRBJ2-2	NA	TGCGCCAGCAGCAAAGAAACAGTGAACACCGGGGAGCTGTTTTTT	CASSKETVNTGELFF
NA	TRBV3-1/TRBV3-2	TRBJ2-6	once	TGTGCCAGCAGCCACAGCTCTGGGGCCAACGTCCTGACTTTC	CASSHSSGANVLTF